The 28 T cell receptor beta chains in this list originate from one sample, sequenced in a study of shared clonotypes between healthy human individuals (TCRdb year 2020). Libraries were prepared through the immunoSEQ multiplex PCR assay. Entries here come from immuneACCESS through TCRdb and include only in-frame sequences with V and J called. Some clones fail to appear in such tables; in the studies checked, an unresolved V gene covers under half of the shortfall, and the cause of the remainder is unknown. The sample records about 560,000 clones, roughly 79% of which are singletons. The top ten hold about 12% of the sample. The sequenced material came from PBMCs. The receptors shown here come from a woman between 40 and 55 years old in good health. Some clones in this sample may be carry-over from other donors' samples.

This clone was recorded a few times. The chain joins TRBV7-2 to TRBJ2-6; D is uncertain. V shed 2 bases and J shed 4 bases, with 12 bases lying between them. The CDR3 contains 16 residues. CDR1 is SGHTA and CDR2 is FQGNSA in the germline V gene. In DNA form, the CDR3 reads TGTGCCAGCAGCTTAAACCAGGCGGCCGGGGCCAACGTCCTGACTTTC. Amino acids: CASSLNQAAGANVLTF.

The V call is TRBV5-1, the J call TRBJ1-1; D gene ambiguous. Trimming took off 0 bases at V and 0 bases at J, with 9 bases between the two ends. This CDR3 is built from 15 residues. Germline values: CDR1 SGHRS, CDR2 YFSETQ. Written as DNA, the CDR3 is TGCGCCAGCAGCTTGGGACAACACATGAACACTGAAGCTTTCTTT. This sequence encodes CASSLGQHMNTEAFF.

V usage is TRBV10-3 and J usage is TRBJ1-3; D might be TRBD1 (5 bases). The V and J ends lost 4 bases and 4 bases respectively, with 5 bases between them. Germline V gene lookup returns CDR1 ENHRY and CDR2 SYGVKD. The CDR3 runs 12 residues. CDR3 DNA: TGTGCCATCAGTGGGGACGGAAACACCATATATTTT. Protein: CAISGDGNTIYF.

Turning to this clone: The identical CDR3 is also encoded by other nucleotide sequences in the sample. The chain joins TRBV7-2 to TRBJ2-2; D might be TRBD1 or TRBD2, each matching 5 bases. The CDR3 totals 14 residues. Germline V gene data show CDR1 as SGHTA and CDR2 as FQGNSA. The ends were cut back, 2 bases at V and 2 bases at J, with 6 bases in the middle. The CDR3 here is CASSLRGNTGELFF. The CDR3 coding sequence is TGTGCCAGCAGCTTACGGGGCAACACCGGGGAGCTGTTTTTT.

Ten or more counts support this clone. In the same sample, other DNA sequences code for this CDR3. The chain employs TRBV2 and TRBJ2-1; D is unresolved. V shed 4 bases and J shed 0 bases, with 7 bases lying between them. Per the germline V gene, CDR1 is SNHLY and CDR2 is FYNNEI. The length of the CDR3 is 14 residues. In nucleotides, the CDR3 is TGTGCCAGCAGTGTCACCAGCTCCTACAATGAGCAGTTCTTC. Protein product: CASSVTSSYNEQFF.

V usage is TRBV28 and J usage is TRBJ1-5; 11 nucleotides line up with TRBD1. Looked up from germline, CDR1 is MDHEN and CDR2 is SYDVKM. V lost 4 bases to trimming and J lost 4 bases; unmatched junction nucleotides: 9. The CDR3 runs to 17 residues. CDR3 in amino acids: CASSSGQGARFNQPQHF. For the CDR3, the DNA is TGTGCCAGCAGTTCAGGACAGGGGGCCAGGTTTAATCAGCCCCAGCATTTT.

This clone has just one count. This sequence joins TRBV5-1 and TRBJ2-1, with 14 positions matching TRBD2. J gave up 4 bases and V 4 bases, and 4 bases lay outside the gene matches. From germline, CDR1 is SGHRS and CDR2 YFSETQ. The CDR3 length is 16 residues. The CDR3 DNA reads TGCGCCAGCAGCCCAGGACTAGCGGGAGGTTACAATGAGCAGTTCTTC. It encodes CASSPGLAGGYNEQFF.

The chain has TRBV6-1 and TRBJ1-5; 9 positions match TRBD1. Germline CDR1 is MNHNS and CDR2 is SASEGT. The CDR3 totals 15 residues. J was trimmed by 9 bases and V by 4 bases; bases with no gene match: 10. CDR3 protein: CASSGMGQGSGPQHF. DNA of the CDR3: TGTGCCAGCAGTGGCATGGGACAGGGCTCAGGGCCCCAGCATTTT.

The chain carries TRBV5-4 and TRBJ1-1; D is unclear. The length of the CDR3 is 15 residues. Germline V CDR1 and CDR2: SGHNT, YYREEE (reference sequence). V was clipped by 0 bases and J by 1 base, with 10 bases between them. The CDR3 region has the DNA TGTGCCAGCAGCTTGGCGGCCAGGTCGAACACTGAAGCTTTCTTT. Its protein is CASSLAARSNTEAFF.

The chain couples TRBV6-6 to TRBJ2-7; D is unresolved. This CDR3 contains 11 residues. The ends were cut back, 2 bases at V and 5 bases at J, with 4 bases in the middle. The germline CDR1 and CDR2 sequences are MNHNY and SVGAGI (reference sequence). Written as DNA, the CDR3 is TGTGCCAGCAGTTACGGGGACGAGCAGTACTTC. It specifies CASSYGDEQYF.

This chain uses TRBV6-6 with TRBJ2-5, with D maybe TRBD2 (5 bases). The J call is uncertain, as TRBJ2-7 better fits the DNA end. Germline CDR1 is MNHNY and CDR2 is SVGAGI (reference sequence). CDR3 length: 14 amino acids. The CDR3 here is CASSYSASTYEQYF. CDR3 sequence (DNA): TGTGCCAGCAGTTACTCGGCTAGCACGTACGAGCAGTACTTC.

The genes are TRBV2 and TRBJ1-6; the D is unclear. This CDR3 spans 17 amino acids. With 4 bases removed from V and 4 bases from J, the gap between germline ends came to 17 bases. The germline V gene has CDR1 SNHLY and CDR2 FYNNEI. The CDR3 is CASSGRTAADYNSPLHF. Written as DNA, the CDR3 is TGTGCCAGCAGTGGGAGGACCGCGGCGGATTATAATTCACCCCTCCACTTT.

The V and J genes are TRBV28 and TRBJ1-2; perhaps TRBD1 as D (6 bases). CDR1 and CDR2 (germline): MDHEN, SYDVKM. V was pared by 6 bases and J by 4 bases, with 12 bases between. This CDR3 has 13 amino acids. The CDR3 is CASSKGGVYGYTF. The CDR3, as DNA: TGTGCCAGCAGCAAAGGGGGTGTCTATGGCTACACCTTC.

The chain combines TRBV12-2 with TRBJ2-7; TRBD2 is the table's D call, not checked against the DNA. TRBV12-2 constitutes a pseudogene. The CDR3 totals 22 residues. The chain's CDR3 is CASRIAGTSGRWGSWRAYEQYF. CDR3 nucleotides: TGTGCAAGTCGCATAGCGGGGACTAGCGGGAGATGGGGGTCGTGGAGGGCCTACGAGCAGTACTTC.

The rearrangement links TRBV27 to TRBJ2-7, with 7 bases aligning to TRBD2. CDR3 length: 15 amino acids. Germline V CDR1 and CDR2: MNHEY, SMNVEV (reference sequence). Trimming cost V 4 bases and J 3 bases; bases outside gene matches: 9. CDR3 in amino acids: CASSSRGVLDYEQYF. For the CDR3, the DNA is TGTGCCAGCAGTTCCCGGGGGGTGCTTGACTACGAGCAGTACTTC.

On this clone itself: The junction and the germline gene differ at one end; a read error may be behind it. The gene calls are TRBV7-2 and TRBJ2-2; a possible D gene is TRBD2 (5 bases). This CDR3 spans 13 amino acids. Germline V lookup: CDR1 SGHTA, CDR2 FQGNSA. CDR3 bases: TGTGCCAGCAGCCTAGCAGGATCCGGGGAGCTGTTTTTT. Protein product: CASSLAGSGELFF.

The genes are TRBV15 and TRBJ2-1; 7 bases line up with TRBD1. Germline trimming cut 1 base from V and 5 bases from J; bases unmatched to any gene: 2. Per the germline V gene, CDR1 is LNHNV and CDR2 is YYDKDF (reference sequence). The CDR3 loop spans 14 amino acids. The CDR3 loop reads CATSRAGGNNEQFF. The CDR3, as DNA: TGTGCCACCAGCAGAGCAGGGGGAAACAATGAGCAGTTCTTC.

The V call is TRBV11-1, the J call TRBJ2-5; 7 nucleotides match TRBD2. This CDR3 has 12 residues. Germline V gene lookup returns CDR1 SGHAT and CDR2 FQDESV (reference sequence). J was trimmed by 9 bases and V by 5 bases; bases with no gene match: 6. The CDR3 DNA follows: TGTGCCAGCAGCCCAGATCGGGAGGCCCAGTACTTC. Protein product: CASSPDREAQYF. Based on the CDR3 plus reference TRBV11-1 and TRBJ2-5, the full variable domain is EAEVAQSPRYKITEKSQAVAFWCDPISGHATLYWYRQILGQGPELLVQFQDESVVDDSQLPKDRFSAERLKGVDSTLKIQPAELGDSAMYLCASSPDREAQYFGPGTRLLVL.

The J gene is TRBJ2-7, the V gene TRBV7-2; D gene uncertain. V was clipped by 1 base and J by 6 bases, with 7 bases between them. There are 12 residues in the CDR3. Per the germline V gene, CDR1 is SGHTA and CDR2 is FQGNSA. CDR3 loop: CASSLVAGEQYF. As DNA, the CDR3 is TGTGCCAGCAGCTTAGTGGCAGGCGAGCAGTACTTC.

The rearrangement links TRBV7-9 to TRBJ2-3; TRBD2 agrees at 12 bases. This CDR3 is built from 16 residues. V lost 8 bases and J lost 3; bases outside the gene matches: 9. CDR1 and CDR2 (germline): SEHNR, FQNEAQ (reference sequence). CDR3 sequence reads: CASRPYGLAGTDTQYF. The CDR3 DNA sequence: TGTGCCAGCCGTCCTTACGGACTAGCGGGAACAGATACGCAGTATTTT.

The chain carries TRBV4-2 and TRBJ2-7; D possibly corresponds to TRBD1 (7 bases). CDR3 length: 15 amino acids. CDR1 and CDR2 (germline): LGHNA, YNFKEQ. V was trimmed by 8 bases and J by 1 base, leaving 18 bases between them. The CDR3 region has the DNA TGTGCCAGCGCCCTCCGGCAGGGGGGATCCTACGAGCAGTACTTC. It encodes CASALRQGGSYEQYF.

The V and J genes are TRBV9 and TRBJ2-7, with TRBD2 matching 7 bases. V lost 4 bases and J lost 2; bases outside the gene matches: 12. The CDR3 covers 16 residues. Germline CDR1 is SGDLS and CDR2 is YYNGEE. The CDR3 DNA is TGTGCCAGCAGCCCCCGACCCGGGACTATGACCTACGAGCAGTACTTC. Protein sequence: CASSPRPGTMTYEQYF.

This clone appeared a single time. The chain links TRBV11-2 to TRBJ2-7; D is undetermined. Trimming shortened V by 4 bases and J by 2 bases, and 15 bases separated the two germline ends. Germline loops: CDR1 SGHAT, CDR2 FQNNGV. This CDR3 has 15 residues. The CDR3 here is CASSYDLSPTYEQYF. Here the CDR3 DNA reads TGTGCCAGCAGCTATGACTTGTCCCCCACCTACGAGCAGTACTTC.

V gene TRBV6-1 combines with J gene TRBJ2-7, with D perhaps TRBD2 (6 bases). The CDR3 is made up of 13 amino acids. In germline, CDR1 is MNHNS, CDR2 SASEGT. The CDR3 sequence: CANAGGSGGEQYF. The CDR3 DNA sequence: TGTGCGAATGCTGGGGGGTCCGGAGGGGAGCAGTACTTC.

The chain is built from TRBV4-1 and TRBJ2-1; D tentatively fits TRBD1 or TRBD2 (5 bases each). Between the trimmed V and J ends, which lost 0 bases and 0 bases, there was a span of 12 bases. The CDR3 is 17 amino acids. The germline V gene encodes CDR1 MGHRA and CDR2 YSYEKL. CDR3: CASSQEPGDLSYNEQFF. The DNA of the CDR3 is TGCGCCAGCAGCCAAGAGCCTGGGGACCTCTCCTACAATGAGCAGTTCTTC.

This chain joins TRBV29-1 and TRBJ2-5; D tentatively reads TRBD1 or TRBD2 (6 bases each). The V end lost 4 bases, the J end lost 5 bases, and 17 bases lay between the germline ends. Germline assignment: CDR1 SQVTM and CDR2 ANQGSEA. The CDR3 runs to 14 residues. In nucleotides, the CDR3 is TGCAGCGTTGTTGGCGAGGGGGGCGGGGAGACCCAGTACTTC. Translated, it gives CSVVGEGGGETQYF. The full variable domain, in which reference TRBV29-1 and TRBJ2-5 provide the parts outside the CDR3, is SAVISQKPSRDICQRGTSLTIQCQVDSQVTMMFWYRQQPGQSLTLIATANQGSEATYESGFVIDKFPISRPNLTFSTLTVSNMSPEDSSIYLCSVVGEGGGETQYFGPGTRLLVL.

This clone was counted a single time. The chain couples TRBV7-3 to TRBJ2-4; 9 bases align to TRBD2. V shed 2 bases, J shed 7 bases, and the junction held 0 bases outside the gene matches. The CDR3 has 13 amino acids. From germline, CDR1 is SGHTA and CDR2 FQGTGA. CDR3 bases: TGTGCCAGCAGCTTACTAGCGGGGAACATTCAGTACTTC. Encoded protein: CASSLLAGNIQYF.

This clone has more than one count but fewer than ten. The V and J genes are TRBV15 and TRBJ1-1; 9 nucleotides match TRBD1. The CDR3 length is 15 residues. Germline V gives CDR1 LNHNV, CDR2 YYDKDF (reference sequence). Trimming took 4 bases from V and 6 from J; bases not matched to a gene: 9. The CDR3 reads CATSKRTGVSAEAFF. Here the CDR3 DNA reads TGTGCCACCAGCAAACGGACAGGGGTAAGCGCTGAAGCTTTCTTT.